This T cell receptor beta chain was profiled in a study of shared clonotypes between healthy human individuals. In the CD4+ fraction, cells were divided into CD45RA+ naive and CD45RA-negative memory subsets. The study, taken as a whole, reports: Though the depth was large, rarefaction showed that sorted-subset sequencing was incomplete.

Per the original methods: Filtering of immunoSEQ junctional sequences could not match full-length read filtering. The data were produced by immunoSEQ multiplex PCR, yet TCRdb's version contains in-frame clones alone and is incomplete. The V and J calls and clone size come from that table; D and trimming were worked out from the DNA. The repertoire holds a few million clones, with approximately 96% as singletons. The CDR3 length is 15 residues. J was trimmed by 4 bases and V by 1 base; bases with no gene match: 3. CDR1 and CDR2 from the germline V gene are SGHRS and YFSETQ. As concerns this clone: Its antigen is currently unknown.

Material for sequencing was naive CD4+ T cells sorted from blood. Indicated subset: CD45RA+ positively selected. V and J are TRBV5-1 and TRBJ2-2; 8 positions agree with TRBD2. This TCR derives from a man between 18 and 35 years old in good health. CDR3 DNA sequence: TGCGCCAGCAGCTTGACTAGCGGCCCCACCGGGGAGCTGTTTTTT. Translation gives CASSLTSGPTGELFF.